This T cell receptor (beta chain) is drawn from a study of blood T cell repertoires in COVID-19. TCRdb's table, derived via immunoSEQ multiplex PCR, lists solely in-frame clones and lacks some. This table has tens of thousands of clones, approximately 80% appearing once. This CDR3 comprises 15 residues. From germline, CDR1 is LNHNV and CDR2 YYDKDF (reference sequence). V lost 0 bases, J lost 2 bases, and 11 bases lay in between. The chain links TRBV15 to TRBJ2-7; D not resolved. Input material: peripheral blood. This clonotype was obtained from a human donor in a cohort sampled during active COVID-19. The CDR3 DNA follows: TGTGCCACCAGCAGAGAAAGGAGCGCAGCCTACGAGCAGTACTTC. Encoded protein: CATSRERSAAYEQYF.